This passage covers 2 T cell receptor beta chains from one sample sequenced in a study of T cell responses to AZD1222 COVID-19 vaccine. Clones were sequenced by immunoSEQ multiplex PCR, and TCRdb holds only the in-frame ones, with some missing. Of around 150,000 clones listed, 94% were seen once; the top ten hold around 1.3%. Sequencing used peripheral blood, obtained on day 0 of AZD1222 vaccination. Every receptor here comes from an adult in good health.

The V call is TRBV15, the J call TRBJ1-2; D unresolved. This CDR3 has 13 residues. Trimming cost V 2 bases and J 4 bases, with 8 bases left between them. CDR1 and CDR2 from the germline V gene are LNHNV and YYDKDF (reference sequence). CDR3 nucleotides: TGTGCCACCAGCAGATTTTCAGTCTATGGCTACACCTTC. It specifies CATSRFSVYGYTF.

This chain uses TRBV12-3 or TRBV12-4 with TRBJ1-6; D call uncertain. V shed 6 bases and J shed 5 bases, with 5 bases lying between them. The CDR3 spans 12 residues. The CDR3 nucleotides read TGTGCCAGCAGCCAAAATAATTCACCCCTCCACTTT. The encoded protein is CASSQNNSPLHF.